The 29 T cell receptor beta chains in this list originate from one sample, sequenced in a study of T cell responses to AZD1222 COVID-19 vaccine. The data were produced by immunoSEQ multiplex PCR, yet TCRdb's version contains in-frame clones alone and is incomplete. This sample has some 84,000 clones, with about 83% found just once. The sequences come from peripheral blood, collected 28 days after the second AZD1222 dose. The receptors were sampled from an adult who received the AZD1222 COVID-19 vaccine.

This chain links TRBV18 with TRBJ2-7, with 9 bases lining up with TRBD1. J lost 1 base, V lost 5 bases, and 6 bases had no gene match. Germline loops: CDR1 KGHSH, CDR2 LQKENI. The CDR3 has 15 residues. CDR3 loop: CASSATGTGSYEQYF. The CDR3 region has the DNA TGTGCCAGCTCAGCAACCGGGACAGGGTCCTACGAGCAGTACTTC.

The chain links TRBV6-1 to TRBJ2-1, with 8 bases lining up with TRBD1. The CDR3 is 14 amino acids. CDR1 and CDR2 from the germline V gene are MNHNS and SASEGT. The V segment lost 2 bases and the J segment 6 bases; nucleotides outside the gene matches: 3. CDR3 region: CASSEPGTGNEQFF. CDR3 DNA: TGTGCCAGCAGTGAACCCGGGACAGGCAATGAGCAGTTCTTC.

The chain recombines TRBV10-2 with TRBJ2-7; TRBD1 matches 8 bases. The CDR3 contains 14 residues. The J segment lost 0 bases and the V segment lost 6 bases, leaving 4 bases of the junction unmatched. Per germline, CDR1 WSHSY and CDR2 SAAADI. CDR3 in amino acids: CASRGQVNSYEQYF. As DNA, the CDR3 is TGCGCCAGCAGGGGACAGGTGAACTCCTACGAGCAGTACTTC.

This sequence joins TRBV6-5 and TRBJ1-5; perhaps TRBD1 as D (5 bases). Trimming cost V 6 bases and J 2 bases, with 14 bases left between them. The V gene's germline CDR1 is MNHEY and CDR2 SVGAGI. CDR3 size: 15 residues. The CDR3 loop is CASSQGTQGNQPQHF. DNA of the CDR3: TGTGCCAGCAGCCAAGGGACCCAGGGCAATCAGCCCCAGCATTTT.

The genes are TRBV28 and TRBJ1-5, with 8 bases identical to TRBD1. V gave up 5 bases and J gave up 0 bases; unmatched junction bases: 9. Germline assignment: CDR1 MDHEN and CDR2 SYDVKM. This CDR3 has 17 amino acids. The CDR3, as DNA: TGTGCCAGCAGTAGCTCGACAGGGGCTCATAGCAATCAGCCCCAGCATTTT. Residues: CASSSSTGAHSNQPQHF.

The chain recombines TRBV18 with TRBJ1-3, with a weak D call TRBD1 (6 bases). This CDR3 has 16 residues. Germline V gene lookup returns CDR1 KGHSH and CDR2 LQKENI. V lost 3 bases and J lost 4, with 16 bases in between. The CDR3 loop reads CASSPYSGASGNTIYF. CDR3 nucleotide sequence: TGTGCCAGCTCACCGTACTCAGGGGCGTCAGGAAACACCATATATTTT.

CDR3 nucleotides: TGTGCCAGCAGACGGGGACTAGCGGGGCCAGAGACCCAGTACTTC. Residues: CASRRGLAGPETQYF. V is TRBV27 and J is TRBJ2-5, with 13 bases identical to TRBD2. V dropped 6 bases and J dropped 4; count of bases not matched to a gene: 5. Per the germline V gene, CDR1 is MNHEY and CDR2 is SMNVEV (reference sequence). The CDR3 runs to 15 residues.

The chain joins TRBV11-2 to TRBJ2-1, with D possibly TRBD2 on 5 matching bases. The CDR3 is 15 residues long. Germline CDR1 SGHAT, CDR2 FQNNGV. V was trimmed by 5 bases and J by 3 bases, leaving 14 bases between them. The CDR3 here is CASSARVGFYNEQFF. The CDR3 nucleotides read TGTGCCAGCAGCGCGAGGGTGGGTTTCTACAATGAGCAGTTCTTC.

The genes are TRBV2 and TRBJ1-5, with D tentatively TRBD1 (6 bases). CDR1 is SNHLY, CDR2 FYNNEI, per germline. This CDR3 region has 13 residues. Trimming shortened V by 8 bases and J by 3 bases, and 11 bases separated the two germline ends. CDR3 DNA: TGTGCCAGCCGCCGGGACACCAATCAGCCCCAGCATTTT. Protein: CASRRDTNQPQHF.

V gene TRBV24-1 combines with J gene TRBJ1-2; D is ambiguous. This CDR3 is built from 16 residues. Germline V gives CDR1 KGHDR, CDR2 SFDVKD. Between the trimmed V and J ends, which lost 5 bases and 1 base, there was a span of 16 bases. In nucleotides, the CDR3 is TGTGCCACCAGTGGCCCCCCCGGGATTTTTAACTATGGCTACACCTTC. The encoded protein is CATSGPPGIFNYGYTF.

The chain carries TRBV7-3 and TRBJ2-2; the D is unclear. The germline V gene has CDR1 SGHTA and CDR2 FQGTGA. This CDR3 has 13 residues. V was trimmed by 5 bases and J by 6 bases, leaving 10 bases between them. CDR3 sequence (DNA): TGTGCCAGCAGCCCGCAGACGTCCGGGGAGCTGTTTTTT. Translating it yields CASSPQTSGELFF. The full variable domain, with the rest looked up from reference TRBV7-3 and TRBJ2-2, is GAGVSQTPSNKVTEKGKYVELRCDPISGHTALYWYRQSLGQGPEFLIYFQGTGAADDSGLPNDRFFAVRPEGSVSTLKIQRTERGDSAVYLCASSPQTSGELFFGEGSRLTVL.

The chain employs TRBV19 and TRBJ1-5; D is uncertain. Trimming stripped 8 bases from V and 3 bases from J, with 11 bases between. This CDR3 has 13 amino acids. Germline V gene data show CDR1 as LNHDA and CDR2 as SQIVND (reference sequence). The CDR3 sequence is CASGSWNNQPQHF. For the CDR3, the DNA is TGTGCCAGTGGCTCGTGGAACAATCAGCCCCAGCATTTT.

The V and J genes are TRBV19 and TRBJ1-5, with a possible D match to TRBD1 (5 bases). Germline CDR1 is LNHDA and CDR2 is SQIVND (reference sequence). There are 15 residues in the CDR3. V lost 3 bases to trimming and J lost 7 bases, with 16 bases between them. CDR3 residues: CASSILVGGGQPQHF. The CDR3 bases are TGTGCCAGTAGTATTTTAGTCGGGGGAGGACAGCCCCAGCATTTT.

Here the CDR3 DNA reads TGTGCCAGCTCCGGGGACAGACAGAATTCACCCCTCCACTTT. Translated, it gives CASSGDRQNSPLHF. The chain recombines TRBV18 with TRBJ1-6; 7 nucleotides agree with TRBD1. CDR3 length: 14 residues. In germline, CDR1 is KGHSH, CDR2 LQKENI. V lost 6 bases to trimming and J lost 7 bases; unmatched junction nucleotides: 6.

The chain is built from TRBV19 and TRBJ2-7; D gene uncertain. CDR3 length: 15 amino acids. The germline CDR1 and CDR2 sequences are LNHDA and SQIVND (reference sequence). Trimming removed 7 bases at V and 2 bases at J, with 18 bases between. CDR3 in amino acids: CASTPLLGQPYEQYF. The DNA of the CDR3 is TGTGCCAGTACCCCTCTCCTCGGGCAGCCCTACGAGCAGTACTTC.

The chain recombines TRBV7-2 with TRBJ2-7; D unclear. This CDR3 region has 11 residues. V was cut by 5 bases and J by 1 base, with 3 bases left in between. In germline, CDR1 is SGHTA, CDR2 FQGNSA. The CDR3 DNA follows: TGTGCCAGCAGCCTTTCCTACGAGCAGTACTTC. Its translation is CASSLSYEQYF.

The chain is built from TRBV6-5 and TRBJ1-4, with D tentatively TRBD1 (5 bases). Trimming pared 2 bases from V and 8 bases from J, leaving 12 bases between. From germline, CDR1 is MNHEY and CDR2 SVGAGI. This CDR3 spans 14 amino acids. The CDR3, as DNA: TGTGCCAGCAGTTACGGGGGAATGGGGGAAAAACTGTTTTTT. Translating gives CASSYGGMGEKLFF.

The V and J genes are TRBV28 and TRBJ2-3, with a weak D call TRBD1 (5 bases). V gave up 8 bases and J gave up 2 bases, with 11 bases separating them. The CDR3 consists of 13 residues. Per the germline V gene, CDR1 is MDHEN and CDR2 is SYDVKM. The chain's CDR3 is CASRDSSTDTQYF. CDR3 coding DNA: TGTGCCAGCCGCGACAGCTCCACAGATACGCAGTATTTT. Combining the CDR3 with reference TRBV28 and TRBJ2-3 gives the whole variable domain DVKVTQSSRYLVKRTGEKVFLECVQDMDHENMFWYRQDPGLGLRLIYFSYDVKMKEKGDIPEGYSVSREKKERFSLILESASTNQTSMYLCASRDSSTDTQYFGPGTRLTVL.

V and J are TRBV9 and TRBJ1-6, with 8 bases fitting TRBD1. The CDR3 covers 14 residues. V was clipped by 3 bases and J by 5 bases; unmatched bases: 1. The germline V gene encodes CDR1 SGDLS and CDR2 YYNGEE. In nucleotides, the CDR3 is TGTGCCAGCAGCGCGACAGGGGATAATTCACCCCTCCACTTT. It yields the protein CASSATGDNSPLHF.

The rearrangement uses TRBV4-2 and TRBJ1-4; D is unresolved. Looked up from germline, CDR1 is LGHNA and CDR2 is YNFKEQ. The CDR3 has 16 residues. Trimming took 2 bases from V and 0 from J, leaving 10 bases between them. The CDR3 region has the DNA TGTGCCAGCAGCCAAAGCTACGGCTCAACTAATGAAAAACTGTTTTTT. This gives the protein CASSQSYGSTNEKLFF.

This chain uses TRBV5-1 with TRBJ2-7, with 7 bases fitting TRBD1. J was trimmed by 2 bases and V by 4 bases; bases with no gene match: 9. This CDR3 is built from 15 residues. From germline, CDR1 is SGHRS and CDR2 YFSETQ. The CDR3 loop is CASSPYTGAAYEQYF. The CDR3 DNA reads as TGCGCCAGCAGCCCCTATACAGGGGCAGCCTACGAGCAGTACTTC.

Only one count was recorded for this clone. V and J are TRBV28 and TRBJ1-1; a weak D match, TRBD1 (6 bases). V dropped 8 bases and J dropped 1 base, with 23 bases sitting between them. This CDR3 spans 17 amino acids. Germline V CDR1 and CDR2: MDHEN, SYDVKM. The CDR3 nucleotides are TGTGCCAGCCCCCCGCGGGGCAGGGGTGTTGCGAACACTGAAGCTTTCTTT. It translates to CASPPRGRGVANTEAFF.

The chain has TRBV28 and TRBJ2-1; D tentatively fits TRBD1 or TRBD2 (5 bases each). Germline values: CDR1 MDHEN, CDR2 SYDVKM. This CDR3 has 14 residues. Trimming cost V 8 bases and J 10 bases, with 21 bases left between them. The CDR3 here is CASGRRDPLMEQFF. The CDR3 nucleotides are TGTGCCAGCGGACGTCGGGACCCCCTAATGGAGCAGTTCTTC.

This clone was seen a handful of times. V gene TRBV2 combines with J gene TRBJ1-5; D is ambiguous. Trimming stripped 3 bases from V and 0 bases from J, with 3 bases between. This CDR3 contains 13 residues. Germline V gene lookup returns CDR1 SNHLY and CDR2 FYNNEI. CDR3 amino acids: CASSDDSNQPQHF. In DNA form, the CDR3 reads TGTGCCAGCAGTGACGATAGCAATCAGCCCCAGCATTTT. Filled out from reference TRBV2 and TRBJ1-5, the complete variable domain reads EPEVTQTPSHQVTQMGQEVILRCVPISNHLYFYWYRQILGQKVEFLVSFYNNEISEKSEIFDDQFSVERPDGSNFTLKIRSTKLEDSAMYFCASSDDSNQPQHFGDGTRLSIL.

This rearrangement joins TRBV9 to TRBJ2-3, with D perhaps matching TRBD2 (7 bases). The CDR3 contains 14 residues. The ends were cut back, 4 bases at V and 6 bases at J, with 15 bases in the middle. Germline CDR1 is SGDLS and CDR2 is YYNGEE. CDR3 nucleotides: TGTGCCAGCAGCCCACGGGGGGCCGGTGATACGCAGTATTTT. The encoded protein is CASSPRGAGDTQYF.

The V call is TRBV3-1 (or the pseudogene TRBV3-2), the J call TRBJ1-6; D is unclear. This CDR3 contains 12 residues. Trimming took 2 bases from V and 7 from J, leaving 3 bases between them. Germline assignment: CDR1 LGHDT and CDR2 YNNKEL (reference sequence). The CDR3 protein is CASSQRNSPLHF. In DNA form, the CDR3 reads TGTGCCAGCAGCCAACGGAATTCACCCCTCCACTTT.

The V gene is TRBV14, the J gene TRBJ1-1, with TRBD1 matching over 10 bases. Germline CDR1 is SGHDN and CDR2 is FVKESK. The CDR3 totals 14 residues. The V gene end was trimmed by 4 bases and the J gene end by 11 bases; junction bases not matched to a gene: 10. Written as DNA, the CDR3 is TGTGCCAGCAGCCTGCATACCGGGACAGGGGCCGCTTTCTTT. This encodes CASSLHTGTGAAFF.

The chain carries TRBV5-4 and TRBJ1-4; maybe TRBD1 (5 bases). Looked up from germline, CDR1 is SGHNT and CDR2 is YYREEE (reference sequence). The CDR3 is made up of 17 amino acids. Trimming took off 4 bases at V and 1 base at J, with 17 bases between the two ends. The CDR3 nucleotides read TGTGCCAGCAGCATATTAACCGGGGCTAAAACTAATGAAAAACTGTTTTTT. This encodes CASSILTGAKTNEKLFF.

The chain couples TRBV5-8 to TRBJ1-1; D perhaps matches TRBD1 (5 bases). Trimming pared 3 bases from V and 1 base from J, leaving 22 bases between. The germline CDR1 and CDR2 sequences are SGHTS and YDEGEE. This CDR3 contains 18 residues. The CDR3 DNA follows: TGTGCCAGCAGCTCCTTCCATGGCCAGGGACGAAAGAACACTGAAGCTTTCTTT. It translates to CASSSFHGQGRKNTEAFF.